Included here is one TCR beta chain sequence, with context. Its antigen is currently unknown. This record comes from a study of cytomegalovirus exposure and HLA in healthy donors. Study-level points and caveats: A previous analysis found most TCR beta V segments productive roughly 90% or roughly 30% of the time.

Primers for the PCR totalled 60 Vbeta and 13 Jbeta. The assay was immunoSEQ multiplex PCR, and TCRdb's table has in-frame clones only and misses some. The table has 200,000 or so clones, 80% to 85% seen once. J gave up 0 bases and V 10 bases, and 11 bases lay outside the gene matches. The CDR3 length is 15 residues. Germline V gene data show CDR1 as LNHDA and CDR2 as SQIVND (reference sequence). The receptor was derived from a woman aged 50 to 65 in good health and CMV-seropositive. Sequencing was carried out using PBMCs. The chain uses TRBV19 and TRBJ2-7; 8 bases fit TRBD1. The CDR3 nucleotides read TGTGCCACTAGACAGGGGTCTCACAGCTCCTACGAGCAGTACTTC. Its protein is CATRQGSHSSYEQYF.